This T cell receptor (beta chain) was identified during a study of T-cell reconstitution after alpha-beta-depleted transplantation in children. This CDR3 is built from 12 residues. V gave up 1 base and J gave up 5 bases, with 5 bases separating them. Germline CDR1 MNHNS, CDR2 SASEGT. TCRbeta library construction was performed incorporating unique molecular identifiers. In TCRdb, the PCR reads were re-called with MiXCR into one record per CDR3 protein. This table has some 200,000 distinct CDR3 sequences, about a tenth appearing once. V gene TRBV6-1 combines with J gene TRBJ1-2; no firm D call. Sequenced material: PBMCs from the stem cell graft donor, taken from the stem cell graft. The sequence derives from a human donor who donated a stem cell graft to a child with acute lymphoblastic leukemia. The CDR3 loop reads CASSEEVYGYTF. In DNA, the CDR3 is TGTGCCAGCAGTGAAGAAGTGTATGGCTACACCTTC.